A selection of T cell receptor beta chains follows, all from one sample in a study of cytomegalovirus exposure and HLA in healthy donors. Libraries were prepared by immunoSEQ multiplex PCR; TCRdb keeps only in-frame clonotypes and omits some of them. Seen here are 140,000 to 150,000 clones, less than 95% observed once, and the top ten hold over 1.5%. Input material: PBMCs. The receptors were gathered from a man aged 18 to 30 in good health and CMV-seropositive. The CDR3 runs from the conserved cysteine through the conserved F or W. The D gene is left open where the match is weak.

CDR3nt	CDR3aa	j_gene	d_gene	v_gene
TGTGCCAGCAGTTTCTCCCGGGGGTTTGGGGAGACCCAGTACTTC	CASSFSRGFGETQYF	TRBJ2-5	NA	TRBV28
TGTGCCAGCAGCAAATTAAGGGGCAATGAGCAGTTCTTC	CASSKLRGNEQFF	TRBJ2-1	NA	TRBV5-5
TGTGCCAGCAGCTTACAGCAGGGCCTCTATCAGCCCCAGCATTTT	CASSLQQGLYQPQHF	TRBJ1-5	NA	TRBV7-2
TGTGCCAGCAGTTTATCGCCGGGCAATGAGCAGTTCTTC	CASSLSPGNEQFF	TRBJ2-1	NA	TRBV27
TGTGCCAGCAGCCAAGCGGTCCGGGGGGCCAAAAACATTCAGTACTTC	CASSQAVRGAKNIQYF	TRBJ2-4	NA	TRBV4-2
TGTGCCAGCAGAGAGACCGGGACAGTGAATCAGCCCCAGCATTTT	CASRETGTVNQPQHF	TRBJ1-5	TRBD1	TRBV6-6
TGCGCCAGCACCTGGGAGGGGGGCACAGATACGCAGTATTTT	CASTWEGGTDTQYF	TRBJ2-3	NA	TRBV5-1
TGTGCCAGCAGCTTACCCCCCAGGGTTGGCAATCAGCCCCAGCATTTT	CASSLPPRVGNQPQHF	TRBJ1-5	NA	TRBV7-8
TGTGCCAGCAGCGCCATACCGGGACTAGCGGCTCGAAATACGCAGTATTTT	CASSAIPGLAARNTQYF	TRBJ2-3	TRBD2	TRBV7-8
TGTGCCAGCAGTTTAGGGACAGCAAATCAGCCCCAGCATTTT	CASSLGTANQPQHF	TRBJ1-5	TRBD1	TRBV9
TGTGCCAGCAGTGGGGTAGAAGGCGCGACGACAGGGAGAGAACGCTATGGCTACACCTTC	CASSGVEGATTGRERYGYTF	TRBJ1-2	TRBD1	TRBV2
TGTGCCAGCAGTGATCGGGTCAGCACAGATACGCAGTATTTT	CASSDRVSTDTQYF	TRBJ2-3	NA	TRBV6-1